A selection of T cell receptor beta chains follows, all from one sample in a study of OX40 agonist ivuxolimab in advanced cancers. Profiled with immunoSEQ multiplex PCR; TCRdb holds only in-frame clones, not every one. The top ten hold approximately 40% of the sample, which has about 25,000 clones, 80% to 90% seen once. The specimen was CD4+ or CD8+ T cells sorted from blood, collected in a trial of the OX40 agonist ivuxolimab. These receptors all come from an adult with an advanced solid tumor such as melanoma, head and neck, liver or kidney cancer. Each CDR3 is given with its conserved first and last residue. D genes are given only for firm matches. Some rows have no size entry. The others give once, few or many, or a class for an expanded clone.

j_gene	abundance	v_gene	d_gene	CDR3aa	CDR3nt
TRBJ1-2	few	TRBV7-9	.	CASRGDDYGYTF	TGTGCCAGCAGGGGGGACGACTATGGCTACACCTTC
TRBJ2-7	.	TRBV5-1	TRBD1	CASSLGGQEQYF	TGCGCCAGCAGCTTGGGGGGACAGGAGCAGTACTTC
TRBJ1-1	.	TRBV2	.	CASSDPGPTTEAFF	TGTGCCAGCAGTGATCCGGGTCCCACTACTGAAGCTTTCTTT
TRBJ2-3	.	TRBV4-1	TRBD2	CASSQELAVSTDTQYF	TGCGCCAGCAGCCAAGAACTAGCGGTCAGCACAGATACGCAGTATTTT
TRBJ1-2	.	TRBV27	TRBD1	CASSFWTGNGYTF	TGTGCCAGCAGTTTTTGGACAGGGAACGGCTACACCTTC
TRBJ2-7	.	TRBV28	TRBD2	CASRSYLLAGLYEQYF	TGTGCCAGCAGGTCCTACTTGCTAGCGGGGCTTTACGAGCAGTACTTC
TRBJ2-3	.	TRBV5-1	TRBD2	CASSLRLAGETDTQYF	TGCGCCAGCAGCTTGCGACTAGCGGGGGAGACAGATACGCAGTATTTT
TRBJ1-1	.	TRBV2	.	CASSEGVMNTEAFF	TGTGCCAGCAGTGAGGGGGTTATGAACACTGAAGCTTTCTTT
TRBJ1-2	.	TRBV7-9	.	CASRTGPPYGYTF	TGTGCCAGCAGAACGGGGCCACCCTATGGCTACACCTTC
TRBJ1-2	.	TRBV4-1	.	CASGTGRDYGYTF	TGCGCCAGCGGAACCGGACGGGACTATGGCTACACCTTC
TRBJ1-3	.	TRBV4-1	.	CASSQFVRSGNTIYF	TGCGCCAGCAGCCAATTTGTCCGGTCTGGAAACACCATATATTTT
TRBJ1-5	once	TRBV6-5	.	CASSRRGSNQPQHF	TGTGCCAGCAGTCGCAGGGGTAGCAATCAGCCCCAGCATTTT
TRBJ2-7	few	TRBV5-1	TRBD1	CASSSSDRVLEQYF	TGCGCCAGCAGCTCCTCGGACAGGGTTCTTGAGCAGTACTTC
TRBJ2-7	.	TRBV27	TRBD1	CASTPRGRGPYEQYF	TGTGCCAGCACCCCCCGGGGCAGGGGGCCTTACGAGCAGTACTTC
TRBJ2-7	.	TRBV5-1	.	CASSSGFYEQYF	TGCGCCAGCAGCTCAGGGTTTTACGAGCAGTACTTC
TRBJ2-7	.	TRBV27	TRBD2	CASSIRLASYYEQYF	TGTGCCAGCAGTATACGACTAGCTTCGTACTACGAGCAGTACTTC
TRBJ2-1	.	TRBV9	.	CASSEAGTSYNEQFF	TGTGCCAGCAGCGAGGCCGGGACTTCCTACAATGAGCAGTTCTTC
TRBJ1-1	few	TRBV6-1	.	CATDLGTEAFF	TGTGCCACCGACCTGGGTACTGAAGCTTTCTTT
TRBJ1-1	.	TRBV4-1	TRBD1	CASSWDSPNTEAFF	TGCGCCAGCAGTTGGGACAGCCCAAACACTGAAGCTTTCTTT
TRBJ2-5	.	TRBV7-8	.	CASSLSTEETQYF	TGTGCCAGCAGCTTGAGCACGGAAGAGACCCAGTACTTC
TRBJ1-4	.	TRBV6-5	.	CASSYGVQPNEKLFF	TGTGCCAGCAGTTACGGGGTACAGCCTAATGAAAAACTGTTTTTT
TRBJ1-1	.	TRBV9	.	CASSVGFTTEAFF	TGTGCCAGCAGCGTTGGCTTTACTACTGAAGCTTTCTTT
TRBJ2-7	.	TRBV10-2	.	CASSQGFSYEQYF	TGCGCCAGCTCGCAGGGTTTCTCCTACGAGCAGTACTTC
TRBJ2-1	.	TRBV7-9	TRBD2	CASSSGTISYNEQFF	TGTGCCAGCAGCTCCGGGACTATCTCCTACAATGAGCAGTTCTTC
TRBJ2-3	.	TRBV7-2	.	CASSLAAGGAASTDTQYF	TGTGCCAGCAGCTTAGCCGCTGGCGGGGCCGCCTCCACAGATACGCAGTATTTT
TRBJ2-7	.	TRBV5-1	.	CASSLDPGYEQYF	TGCGCCAGCAGCTTAGACCCTGGCTACGAGCAGTACTTC
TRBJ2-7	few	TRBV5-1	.	CASSTTGSYEQYF	TGCGCCAGCAGCACGACAGGTTCCTACGAGCAGTACTTC
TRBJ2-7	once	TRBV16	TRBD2	CASSPGGGYEQYF	TGTGCCAGCAGCCCCGGGGGGGGCTACGAGCAGTACTTC
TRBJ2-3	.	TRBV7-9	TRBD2	CASSPLAGALKHTQYF	TGTGCCAGCAGCCCACTAGCGGGAGCTTTAAAGCATACGCAGTATTTT
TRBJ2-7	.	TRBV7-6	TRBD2	CASSFMVAGVDEQYF	TGTGCCAGCAGCTTTATGGTGGCGGGAGTAGACGAGCAGTACTTC
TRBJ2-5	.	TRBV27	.	CASSLSPRGETQYF	TGTGCCAGCAGTTTATCTCCCAGGGGAGAGACCCAGTACTTC
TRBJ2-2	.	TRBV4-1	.	CASSQRSAGGELFF	TGCGCCAGCAGCCAACGCTCTGCGGGAGGGGAGCTGTTTTTT
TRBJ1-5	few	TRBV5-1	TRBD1	CASSRTGADQPQHF	TGCGCCAGCAGCCGGACAGGGGCTGATCAGCCCCAGCATTTT
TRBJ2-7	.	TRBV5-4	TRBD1	CASSLRPGQEAYEQYF	TGTGCCAGCAGCTTACGACCGGGACAGGAAGCCTACGAGCAGTACTTC
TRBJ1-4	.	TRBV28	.	CASSRGTNRGNEKLFF	TGTGCCAGCAGCCGCGGGACGAATCGGGGTAATGAAAAACTGTTTTTT
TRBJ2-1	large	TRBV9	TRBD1	CASSGQGNSYNEQFF	TGTGCCAGCAGCGGACAGGGGAACTCCTACAATGAGCAGTTCTTC
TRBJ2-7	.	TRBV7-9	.	CASTDTSYEQYF	TGTGCCAGCACCGATACTAGTTACGAGCAGTACTTC
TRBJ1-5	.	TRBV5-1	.	CASSRSMGDNQPQHF	TGCGCCAGCTCACGGTCGATGGGGGATAATCAGCCCCAGCATTTT